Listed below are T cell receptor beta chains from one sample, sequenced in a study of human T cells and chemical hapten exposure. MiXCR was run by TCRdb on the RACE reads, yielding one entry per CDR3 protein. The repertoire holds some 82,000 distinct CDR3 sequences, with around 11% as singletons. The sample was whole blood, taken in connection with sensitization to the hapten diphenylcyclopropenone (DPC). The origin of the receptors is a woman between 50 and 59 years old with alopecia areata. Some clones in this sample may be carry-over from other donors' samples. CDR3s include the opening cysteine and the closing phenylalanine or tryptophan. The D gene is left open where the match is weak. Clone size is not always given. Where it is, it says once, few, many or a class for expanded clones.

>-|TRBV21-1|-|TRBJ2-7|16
CASSKGHGSHFYEQYF
TGTGCCAGCAGCAAAGGTCACGGGTCTCATTTCTACGAGCAGTACTTC
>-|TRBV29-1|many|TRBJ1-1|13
CSVHGAPNTEAFF
TGCAGCGTTCATGGGGCGCCGAACACTGAAGCTTTCTTT
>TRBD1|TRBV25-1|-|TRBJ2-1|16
CASAVSGTGNYNEQFF
TGTGCCAGCGCGGTCTCCGGGACAGGGAACTACAATGAGCAGTTCTTC
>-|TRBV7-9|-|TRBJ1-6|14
CASSPGPPGAPLHF
TGTGCCAGCAGCCCGGGGCCTCCGGGGGCACCCCTCCACTTT
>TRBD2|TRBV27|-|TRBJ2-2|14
CASGPSGSARELFF
TGTGCCAGCGGTCCTAGCGGGAGCGCCCGGGAGCTGTTTTTT
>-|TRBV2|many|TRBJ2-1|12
CASSDRGGEQFF
TGTGCCAGCAGTGATAGGGGGGGTGAGCAGTTCTTC
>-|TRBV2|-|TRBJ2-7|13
CASTNERRYEQYF
TGTGCCAGCACCAATGAGAGGAGGTACGAGCAGTACTTC
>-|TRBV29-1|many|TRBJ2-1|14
CSAAEGLSTNEQFF
TGCAGCGCCGCGGAGGGGCTGTCGACCAATGAGCAGTTCTTC
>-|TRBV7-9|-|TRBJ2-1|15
CTSSLAHWGTNEQFF
TGTACCAGCAGCTTAGCCCACTGGGGGACCAATGAGCAGTTCTTC
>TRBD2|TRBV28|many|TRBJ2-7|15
CASSYQREARYEQYF
TGTGCCAGCAGTTATCAGCGGGAGGCTCGGTACGAGCAGTACTTC
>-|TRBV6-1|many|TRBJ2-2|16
CASRTTGWERSGELFF
TGTGCCAGCAGGACGACTGGGTGGGAGAGGAGCGGGGAGCTGTTTTTT
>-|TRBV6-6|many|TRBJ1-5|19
CASSPSDLWGAKSNQPQHF
TGTGCCAGCAGTCCCTCCGACTTGTGGGGGGCGAAGAGCAATCAGCCCCAGCATTTT
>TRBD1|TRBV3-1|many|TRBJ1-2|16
CASSSGTGVSIAFYTF
TGTGCCAGCAGCTCCGGGACAGGGGTCTCAATAGCCTTCTACACCTTC
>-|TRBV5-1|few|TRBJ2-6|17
CASSLAGQSSGANVLTF
TGCGCCAGCAGCTTGGCCGGGCAGTCCTCTGGGGCCAACGTCCTGACTTTC
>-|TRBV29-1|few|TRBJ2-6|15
CSVAQPFSGANVLTF
TGCAGCGTTGCACAACCCTTCTCTGGGGCCAACGTCCTGACTTTC
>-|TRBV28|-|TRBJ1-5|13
CASSETSNQPQHF
TGTGCCAGCAGTGAGACTAGCAATCAGCCCCAGCATTTT
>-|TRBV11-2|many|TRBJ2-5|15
CASSSDSRYQETQYF
TGTGCCAGCAGCTCGGACAGCCGGTACCAAGAGACCCAGTACTTC
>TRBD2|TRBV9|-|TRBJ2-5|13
CASRATSTETQYF
TGTGCCAGCAGGGCGACTAGCACCGAGACCCAGTACTTC